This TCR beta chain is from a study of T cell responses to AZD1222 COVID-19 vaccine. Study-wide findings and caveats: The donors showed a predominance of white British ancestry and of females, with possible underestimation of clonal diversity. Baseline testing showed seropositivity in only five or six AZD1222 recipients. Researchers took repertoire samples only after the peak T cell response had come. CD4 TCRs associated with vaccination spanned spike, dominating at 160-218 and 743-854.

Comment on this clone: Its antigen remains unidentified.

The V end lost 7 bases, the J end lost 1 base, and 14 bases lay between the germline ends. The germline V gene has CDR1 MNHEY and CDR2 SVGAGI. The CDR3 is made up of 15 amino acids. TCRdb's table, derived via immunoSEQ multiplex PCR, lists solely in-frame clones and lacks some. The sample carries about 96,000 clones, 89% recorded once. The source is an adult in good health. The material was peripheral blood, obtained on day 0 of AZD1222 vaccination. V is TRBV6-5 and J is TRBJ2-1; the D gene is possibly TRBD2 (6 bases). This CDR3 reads CASTEGRGSYNEQFF. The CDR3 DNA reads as TGTGCCAGCACAGAAGGGCGGGGTTCCTACAATGAGCAGTTCTTC.